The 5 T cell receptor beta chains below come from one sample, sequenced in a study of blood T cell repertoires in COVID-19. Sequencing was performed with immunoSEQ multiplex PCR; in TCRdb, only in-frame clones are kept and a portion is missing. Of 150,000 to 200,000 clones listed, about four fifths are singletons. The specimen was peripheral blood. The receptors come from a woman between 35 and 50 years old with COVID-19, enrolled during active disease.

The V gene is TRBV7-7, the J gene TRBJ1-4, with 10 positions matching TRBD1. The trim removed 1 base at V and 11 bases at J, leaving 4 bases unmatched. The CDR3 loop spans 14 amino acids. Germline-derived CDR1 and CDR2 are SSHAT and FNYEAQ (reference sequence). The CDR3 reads CASSLEGTGAKLFF. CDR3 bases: TGTGCCAGCAGCTTAGAGGGGACAGGGGCGAAACTGTTTTTT.

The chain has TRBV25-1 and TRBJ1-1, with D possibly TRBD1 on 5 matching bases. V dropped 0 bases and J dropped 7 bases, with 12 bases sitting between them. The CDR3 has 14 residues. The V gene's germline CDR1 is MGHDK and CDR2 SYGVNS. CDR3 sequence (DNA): TGTGCCAGCAGTGAATATGACAGCACTATTGAAGCTTTCTTT. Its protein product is CASSEYDSTIEAFF.

This CDR3 is CATSRPPRQGAYQPQHF. CDR3 bases: TGTGCCACCAGCAGACCCCCCCGGCAGGGGGCTTATCAGCCCCAGCATTTT. The chain links TRBV15 to TRBJ1-5, with 8 bases matching TRBD1. Germline assignment: CDR1 LNHNV and CDR2 YYDKDF (reference sequence). V dropped 2 bases and J dropped 5; count of bases not matched to a gene: 11. This CDR3 has 17 amino acids.

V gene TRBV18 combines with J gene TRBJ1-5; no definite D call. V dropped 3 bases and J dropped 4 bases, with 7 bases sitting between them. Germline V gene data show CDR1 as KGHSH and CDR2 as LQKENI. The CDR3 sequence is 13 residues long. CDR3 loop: CASSPIENQPQHF. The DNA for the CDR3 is TGTGCCAGCTCACCTATTGAGAATCAGCCCCAGCATTTT.

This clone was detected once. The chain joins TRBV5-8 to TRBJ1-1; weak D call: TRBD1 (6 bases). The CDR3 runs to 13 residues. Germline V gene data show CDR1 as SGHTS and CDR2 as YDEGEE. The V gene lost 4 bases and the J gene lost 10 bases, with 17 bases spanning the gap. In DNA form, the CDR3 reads TGTGCCAGCAGCCTTACAGGGAGTGGAGTAGCTTTCTTT. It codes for CASSLTGSGVAFF.